Each of the 3 T cell receptor beta chains below was sequenced from the same sample in a study of blood T cell repertoires in COVID-19. Clones were sequenced by immunoSEQ multiplex PCR, and TCRdb holds only the in-frame ones, with some missing. Of around 280,000 clones in the sample, around 92% were seen once. Material for sequencing was peripheral blood. The origin of the receptors is a woman aged 25 to 39 with COVID-19, enrolled during active disease.

This clone was counted a single time. This sequence joins TRBV3-1 (or the pseudogene TRBV3-2) and TRBJ1-2; D is unresolved. This CDR3 contains 17 residues. The germline V gene has CDR1 LGHDT and CDR2 YNNKEL (reference sequence). V was cut by 5 bases and J by 5 bases, with 24 bases left in between. CDR3 amino acids: CASSEQRAVSPTYGYTF. The DNA for the CDR3 is TGTGCCAGCAGCGAACAGAGAGCCGTATCCCCAACTTATGGCTACACCTTC.

The chain is built from TRBV10-1 and TRBJ2-5; perhaps TRBD2 as D (6 bases). CDR3 length: 13 amino acids. CDR1 and CDR2 (germline): WNHNN, SYGVQD (reference sequence). With 6 bases removed from V and 3 bases from J, the gap between germline ends came to 11 bases. The CDR3 spells CASSRDSEETQYF. The CDR3 DNA is TGCGCCAGCAGCCGGGACTCCGAAGAGACCCAGTACTTC.

The rearrangement links TRBV27 to TRBJ2-2, with D perhaps TRBD2 (5 bases). The germline V gene encodes CDR1 MNHEY and CDR2 SMNVEV (reference sequence). V lost 6 bases, J lost 4 bases, and 24 bases lay in between. This CDR3 comprises 18 residues. CDR3 region: CASRPGPGEWSFTGELFF. CDR3 DNA: TGTGCCAGCAGACCCGGACCCGGGGAGTGGAGTTTCACCGGGGAGCTGTTTTTT.